The 24 T cell receptor beta chains given below trace back to one sample, sequenced in a study of shared clonotypes between healthy human individuals (dated by TCRdb to about 2020). The library relied on the immunoSEQ multiplex PCR assay. TCRdb re-hosts the immuneACCESS table, in-frame sequences only. Its copies lack some clones; in the studies checked, an unresolved V gene accounts for under half of them, and the cause for the rest is not known. The sample table contains 600,000 to 750,000 clones; only one count was recorded for over 60% of them. The ten largest clones capture about 1.8% of the sample. Sequencing was carried out using memory CD4+ T cells sorted from blood. The cell subset or site label here, explained by the study, means: CD45RA-negative fraction. The receptors were sampled from a woman aged 25-40 years in good health.

V is TRBV6-4 and J is TRBJ2-2, with 8 bases lining up with TRBD2. Losses at the gene ends were 3 bases for V and 8 bases for J; bases not matched to a gene: 2. The germline gives CDR1 MRHNA, CDR2 SNTAGT. The CDR3 is 13 amino acids. The CDR3 coding sequence is TGTGCCAGCAGTGAGAGCGGGAGTGGGGAGCTGTTTTTT. This encodes CASSESGSGELFF.

In the case of this clone: An end of the junction differs from the germline gene, which may be a read error. CDR3 protein: CASGLRELAVEAFF. In DNA, the CDR3 is TGTGCCAGCGGTTTGAGAGAGTTGGCAGTTGAAGCTTTCTTT. The chain links TRBV28 to TRBJ1-1, with D unclear. The CDR3 has 14 amino acids. CDR1 and CDR2 (germline): MDHEN, SYDVKM.

V usage is TRBV14 and J usage is TRBJ2-3; D call uncertain. Germline CDR1 SGHDN, CDR2 FVKESK. Trimming took off 0 bases at V and 6 bases at J, with 16 bases between the two ends. This CDR3 contains 16 residues. As DNA, the CDR3 is TGTGCCAGCAGCCAAGATGGATGGACCGGAAGGGATACGCAGTATTTT. This translates into CASSQDGWTGRDTQYF.

This clone came up a few times. The same CDR3 is also encoded by other DNA sequences in this sample. The chain has TRBV29-1 and TRBJ1-3, with D possibly being TRBD1 (6 bases). The CDR3 has 12 residues. Trimming removed 7 bases at V and 4 bases at J, with 11 bases between. Germline values: CDR1 SQVTM, CDR2 ANQGSEA. The CDR3 loop reads CSGTGKGNTIYF. In nucleotides, the CDR3 is TGCAGCGGAACAGGGAAAGGAAACACCATATATTTT.

The V call is TRBV29-1, the J call TRBJ1-1; tentatively, D is TRBD1 (5 bases). Between the trimmed V and J ends, which lost 5 bases and 1 base, there was a span of 14 bases. In germline, CDR1 is SQVTM, CDR2 ANQGSEA. The CDR3 is made up of 14 amino acids. The chain's CDR3 is CSVWQGGKNTEAFF. CDR3 nucleotide sequence: TGCAGCGTTTGGCAGGGAGGAAAGAACACTGAAGCTTTCTTT.

This clone has a handful of counts. This sequence joins TRBV10-3 and TRBJ2-1; 12 bases are shared with TRBD1. Germline CDR1 reads ENHRY; CDR2 reads SYGVKD. CDR3 length equals 15 residues. Germline trimming cut 3 bases from V and 8 bases from J; bases unmatched to any gene: 5. The CDR3 here is CAISDPGQGAYEQFF. Here the CDR3 DNA reads TGTGCCATCAGTGATCCGGGACAGGGGGCGTATGAGCAGTTCTTC.

This clone appeared a single time. The rearrangement joins TRBV2 to TRBJ2-6; 7 bases are shared with TRBD1. Germline V gene sequence: CDR1 SNHLY, CDR2 FYNNEI. The ends lost 6 bases at V and 2 bases at J; junction bases unmatched: 4. The CDR3 consists of 15 residues. As DNA, the CDR3 is TGTGCCAGCAGACGCGACAGGGCTGGGGCCAACGTCCTGACTTTC. The encoded protein is CASRRDRAGANVLTF. Together with reference TRBV2 and TRBJ2-6, the CDR3 gives the full variable domain: EPEVTQTPSHQVTQMGQEVILRCVPISNHLYFYWYRQILGQKVEFLVSFYNNEISEKSEIFDDQFSVERPDGSNFTLKIRSTKLEDSAMYFCASRRDRAGANVLTFGAGSRLTVL.

This clone was counted a few times. V gene TRBV15 combines with J gene TRBJ1-1, with unresolved D. The CDR3 loop spans 15 amino acids. The V gene lost 2 bases and the J gene lost 5 bases, with 15 bases spanning the gap. From germline, CDR1 is LNHNV and CDR2 YYDKDF (reference sequence). The DNA for the CDR3 is TGTGCCACCAGCAGAACCGGTAGGGTATATACTGAAGCTTTCTTT. Its protein is CATSRTGRVYTEAFF.

This clone was seen a few times. The V call is TRBV27, the J call TRBJ1-2; 7 bases align to TRBD1. V lost 6 bases, J lost 5 bases, and 12 bases stayed unmatched. CDR3 length: 15 residues. Germline V CDR1 and CDR2: MNHEY, SMNVEV (reference sequence). The CDR3 loop reads CASRLEGTATYGYTF. Here the CDR3 DNA reads TGTGCCAGCAGACTCGAAGGGACAGCAACGTATGGCTACACCTTC.

The genes are TRBV28 and TRBJ2-1, with 11 bases matching TRBD2. V was clipped by 6 bases and J by 1 base; unmatched bases: 8. CDR3 length: 17 amino acids. Germline V gene data show CDR1 as MDHEN and CDR2 as SYDVKM. The CDR3: CASSSLAGGLSYNEQFF. The CDR3 DNA reads TGTGCCAGCAGCTCGCTAGCGGGAGGACTTTCCTACAATGAGCAGTTCTTC.

The chain recombines TRBV14 with TRBJ2-4, with D possibly being TRBD2 (5 bases). This CDR3 comprises 15 residues. Per germline, CDR1 SGHDN and CDR2 FVKESK. Deletions cut 1 base from V and 2 bases from J, with 9 bases between. CDR3: CASSQGGKTKNIQYF. CDR3 coding DNA: TGTGCCAGCAGCCAAGGAGGGAAAACCAAAAACATTCAGTACTTC.

As concerns this clone: Additional DNA sequences in this sample encode the identical CDR3. J is TRBJ2-7 and V is TRBV19, with 7 positions matching TRBD2. CDR1 is LNHDA, CDR2 SQIVND, per germline (reference sequence). V lost 3 bases to trimming and J lost 2 bases; unmatched junction nucleotides: 1. This CDR3 has 13 amino acids. CDR3 bases: TGTGCCAGTAGTATCGGACTAGCCTACGAGCAGTACTTC. Its protein product is CASSIGLAYEQYF.

The rearrangement joins TRBV20-1 to TRBJ2-5, with no clear D. The V end was cut by 6 bases, the J end by 11 bases, with 16 bases between. The CDR3 has 11 residues. Germline V gives CDR1 DFQATT, CDR2 SNEGSKA (reference sequence). The CDR3 region is CSAPRAEVQYF. The CDR3 DNA sequence: TGCAGTGCCCCCCGGGCAGAGGTACAGTACTTC.

This rearrangement joins TRBV5-1 to TRBJ2-7; 9 bases fit TRBD2. CDR3 length equals 14 residues. From germline, CDR1 is SGHRS and CDR2 YFSETQ. V lost 4 bases and J lost 3; bases outside the gene matches: 5. The CDR3 is CASSKRLADYEQYF. The CDR3 DNA sequence: TGCGCCAGCAGCAAAAGACTAGCGGACTACGAGCAGTACTTC.

The chain links TRBV15 to TRBJ2-7; 8 nucleotides agree with TRBD2. The length of the CDR3 is 16 residues. Germline values: CDR1 LNHNV, CDR2 YYDKDF (reference sequence). J lost 0 bases, V lost 0 bases, and 4 bases had no gene match. The CDR3 reads CATSREGTRSSYEQYF. CDR3 nucleotides: TGTGCCACCAGCAGAGAGGGGACTAGGAGCTCCTACGAGCAGTACTTC.

The chain carries TRBV5-1 and TRBJ2-7; TRBD1 matches 10 bases. CDR1 is SGHRS and CDR2 is YFSETQ in the germline V gene. Trimming removed 5 bases from V and 2 bases from J; junction bases left unmatched: 4. The CDR3 is 14 amino acids. Here the CDR3 reads CASRRGTGAYEQYF. CDR3 DNA: TGCGCCAGCAGAAGGGGGACAGGGGCCTACGAGCAGTACTTC.

In its sample, this clone was seen many times. Other DNA sequences of this sample code for an identical CDR3. This rearrangement joins TRBV11-2 to TRBJ2-7, with TRBD1 matching 7 bases. Germline lookup yields CDR1 SGHAT and CDR2 FQNNGV. The V segment lost 4 bases and the J segment 4 bases; nucleotides outside the gene matches: 7. CDR3 length: 14 residues. CDR3 nucleotide sequence: TGTGCCAGCAGCTACCAACGGGACAGTTACGAGCAGTACTTC. It encodes CASSYQRDSYEQYF.

The chain combines TRBV11-2 with TRBJ1-2; 11 nucleotides align to TRBD1. There are 14 residues in the CDR3. The V and J ends lost 4 bases and 7 bases, in that order; junction bases with no gene match: 5. Germline values: CDR1 SGHAT, CDR2 FQNNGV. CDR3 DNA: TGTGCCAGCAGCTCCGGACAGGGGGCAATTGGCTACACCTTC. Residues: CASSSGQGAIGYTF.

This clone has a handful of counts. This sequence joins TRBV4-1 and TRBJ2-3; D gene uncertain. From germline, CDR1 is MGHRA and CDR2 YSYEKL. The CDR3 is 17 amino acids. With 2 bases removed from V and 4 bases from J, the gap between germline ends came to 19 bases. CDR3 loop: CASSQYGIAAMSDTQYF. In nucleotides, the CDR3 is TGCGCCAGCAGCCAATATGGTATAGCCGCGATGTCAGATACGCAGTATTTT.

The V and J genes are TRBV5-1 and TRBJ2-2; D ambiguous. Germline CDR1 reads SGHRS; CDR2 reads YFSETQ. V lost 2 bases and J 9 bases, leaving 8 bases between the germline ends. CDR3 length equals 12 residues. In DNA, the CDR3 is TGCGCCAGCAGCTTAATGGAACGGGAGCTGTTTTTT. Translating gives CASSLMERELFF. The whole variable domain, remainder taken from reference TRBV5-1 and TRBJ2-2, is KAGVTQTPRYLIKTRGQQVTLSCSPISGHRSVSWYQQTPGQGLQFLFEYFSETQRNKGNFPGRFSGRQFSNSRSEMNVSTLELGDSALYLCASSLMERELFFGEGSRLTVL.

In this sample, this clone turned up a few times. This specimen includes other DNA sequences encoding the same CDR3. The genes are TRBV7-2 and TRBJ1-5, with TRBD1 identical over 7 bases. In germline, CDR1 is SGHTA, CDR2 FQGNSA. Trimming removed 3 bases from V and 3 bases from J; junction bases left unmatched: 2. The length of the CDR3 is 14 residues. The CDR3 is CASSLGQLNQPQHF. The CDR3 DNA is TGTGCCAGCAGCTTGGGACAGCTCAATCAGCCCCAGCATTTT.

As concerns this clone: Since a far larger clone is one base different, this is likely a read error. The chain joins TRBV14 to TRBJ2-5; TRBD1 matches 8 bases. This CDR3 comprises 17 residues. V trimming: 3 bases; J trimming: 4 bases; junction bases outside the gene matches: 13. CDR1 SGHDN and CDR2 FVKESK come from the germline V gene. This chain's CDR3 is CASSHRCGRGRGETQYF. The CDR3, as DNA: TGTGCCAGCAGCCATAGGTGTGGCAGGGGGCGCGGAGAGACCCAGTACTTC.

V is TRBV20-1 and J is TRBJ2-5; possibly TRBD1 or TRBD2 for D (5 bases each). CDR1 and CDR2 from the germline V gene are DFQATT and SNEGSKA (reference sequence). The CDR3 is 10 amino acids. The ends were cut back, 8 bases at V and 7 bases at J, with 11 bases in the middle. The CDR3 nucleotides read TGCAGTCCCCTTGGGGGGACCCAGTACTTC. This gives the protein CSPLGGTQYF.

V is TRBV6-1 and J is TRBJ1-2; D gene uncertain. Germline loops: CDR1 MNHNS, CDR2 SASEGT. CDR3 length: 15 residues. Trimming left V 1 base short and J 0 bases short, with 9 bases between. The CDR3 sequence: CASSEGSNTNYGYTF. The CDR3 DNA follows: TGTGCCAGCAGTGAAGGTAGCAACACTAACTATGGCTACACCTTC.